What follows are 30 T cell receptor beta chains derived from one specimen sequenced in a study of blood T cell repertoires in COVID-19. Libraries were prepared by immunoSEQ multiplex PCR; TCRdb keeps only in-frame clonotypes and omits some of them. Among more than 55,000 clones, about nine tenths were seen once, and the ten largest hold 4.4%. Source material: peripheral blood. The receptors stem from a man aged 45-65 years with active COVID-19.

This CDR3 is CASSPGLAVTGDTQYF. The CDR3 DNA reads as TGCGCCAGCAGCCCGGGACTAGCGGTAACCGGAGATACGCAGTATTTT. The chain has TRBV5-1 and TRBJ2-3, with TRBD2 matching over 11 bases. In germline, CDR1 is SGHRS, CDR2 YFSETQ. This CDR3 is built from 16 residues. V lost 4 bases and J lost 5; bases outside the gene matches: 9.

The genes are TRBV5-1 and TRBJ2-3, with TRBD2 matching 10 bases. Looked up from germline, CDR1 is SGHRS and CDR2 is YFSETQ. V trimming: 2 bases; J trimming: 5 bases; junction bases outside the gene matches: 8. This CDR3 has 16 residues. CDR3 DNA: TGCGCCAGCAGCTTAGGGGGCACTAGCGGGATAGATACGCAGTATTTT. Its protein product is CASSLGGTSGIDTQYF.

This chain connects TRBV5-6 to TRBJ1-2, with TRBD1 matching over 8 bases. The CDR3 contains 14 residues. Germline CDR1 and CDR2: SGHDT and YYEEEE. V lost 4 bases, J lost 4 bases, and 6 bases stayed unmatched. The DNA of the CDR3 is TGTGCCAGCAGCCTGAACAGGGGGGTCTATGGCTACACCTTC. Protein sequence: CASSLNRGVYGYTF.

This clone has just one count. The chain recombines TRBV2 with TRBJ2-7, with D perhaps TRBD1 (6 bases). Trimming removed 6 bases at V and 3 bases at J, with 21 bases between. CDR1 is SNHLY and CDR2 is FYNNEI in the germline V gene. The CDR3 is 16 residues long. The CDR3 spells CASRRTGTPVLYEQYF. The CDR3 coding sequence is TGTGCCAGCAGGAGGACTGGGACACCCGTCCTCTACGAGCAGTACTTC. The complete variable domain, with remaining parts taken from reference TRBV2 and TRBJ2-7, reads EPEVTQTPSHQVTQMGQEVILRCVPISNHLYFYWYRQILGQKVEFLVSFYNNEISEKSEIFDDQFSVERPDGSNFTLKIRSTKLEDSAMYFCASRRTGTPVLYEQYFGPGTRLTVT.

This chain uses TRBV19 with TRBJ1-4; D perhaps matches TRBD1 (6 bases). Looked up from germline, CDR1 is LNHDA and CDR2 is SQIVND (reference sequence). V dropped 8 bases and J dropped 3 bases, with 10 bases sitting between them. CDR3 length equals 13 residues. CDR3 loop: CASFDRPNEKLFF. CDR3 nucleotide sequence: TGTGCCAGTTTCGACAGGCCTAATGAAAAACTGTTTTTT.

This chain connects TRBV19 to TRBJ1-4; D unresolved. The V and J ends lost 7 bases and 4 bases respectively, with 10 bases between them. Germline CDR1 LNHDA, CDR2 SQIVND (reference sequence). This CDR3 comprises 13 residues. The CDR3 nucleotides are TGTGCCAGTATGGGGAGTGGTAATGAAAAACTGTTTTTT. Translation gives CASMGSGNEKLFF.

This clone occurred a few times. The chain is built from TRBV6-1 and TRBJ1-5; a weak D match, TRBD1 (5 bases). V was trimmed by 1 base and J by 0 bases, leaving 13 bases between them. Looked up from germline, CDR1 is MNHNS and CDR2 is SASEGT. The CDR3 sequence is 17 residues long. The CDR3 bases are TGTGCCAGCAGTGAAGTCGGGAGGGGCAATAGCAATCAGCCCCAGCATTTT. Translating gives CASSEVGRGNSNQPQHF.

The chain couples TRBV6-6 to TRBJ1-2; a weak D match, TRBD1 (5 bases). The CDR3 is made up of 14 amino acids. Trimming shortened V by 5 bases and J by 8 bases, and 18 bases separated the two germline ends. Germline V CDR1 and CDR2: MNHNY, SVGAGI (reference sequence). CDR3: CASSGTPGGGGYTF. The CDR3 coding sequence is TGTGCCAGCAGTGGGACCCCGGGAGGTGGCGGCTACACCTTC.

As DNA, the CDR3 is TGTGCCAGCAGTTCCCAACAGGGGTCCCGAAACACCATATATTTT. Translating it yields CASSSQQGSRNTIYF. The chain is built from TRBV28 and TRBJ1-3; 7 bases fit TRBD1. After removal of 4 bases from V and 5 bases from J, the junction contained 8 bases not matched to a gene. This CDR3 comprises 15 residues. Per germline, CDR1 MDHEN and CDR2 SYDVKM.

The V and J genes are TRBV28 and TRBJ1-5; 7 nucleotides align to TRBD1. The germline V gene has CDR1 MDHEN and CDR2 SYDVKM. V trimming: 6 bases; J trimming: 7 bases; junction bases outside the gene matches: 6. CDR3 length: 13 amino acids. Here the CDR3 reads CASSDRAPQPQHF. The CDR3 nucleotides read TGTGCCAGCAGCGACAGGGCCCCCCAGCCCCAGCATTTT.

J is TRBJ2-5 and V is TRBV6-6; 11 bases are shared with TRBD2. V dropped 5 bases and J dropped 1; count of bases not matched to a gene: 12. Germline assignment: CDR1 MNHNY and CDR2 SVGAGI (reference sequence). The CDR3 totals 18 residues. The CDR3 sequence is CASSPRTILAGAQETQYF. The CDR3 bases are TGTGCCAGCAGTCCCCGGACGATACTAGCGGGGGCCCAAGAGACCCAGTACTTC.

The chain employs TRBV28 and TRBJ2-7, with 10 bases matching TRBD1. The CDR3 loop spans 15 amino acids. Losses at the gene ends were 3 bases for V and 7 bases for J; bases not matched to a gene: 9. CDR1 MDHEN and CDR2 SYDVKM come from the germline V gene. CDR3 sequence (DNA): TGTGCCAGCAGTTTCGAGACAGGGGGCCTGAGGGAGCAGTACTTC. Protein product: CASSFETGGLREQYF.

The chain links TRBV30 to TRBJ2-7, with TRBD2 identical over 13 bases. V lost 2 bases to trimming and J lost 6 bases; unmatched junction nucleotides: 7. The germline V gene encodes CDR1 GTSNPN and CDR2 SVGIG (reference sequence). The CDR3 has 15 residues. CDR3 residues: CAWSTRTSGSSEQYF. DNA of the CDR3: TGTGCCTGGAGTACCCGGACTAGCGGGAGTAGCGAGCAGTACTTC.

The V and J genes are TRBV2 and TRBJ2-5; tentatively, D is TRBD2 (5 bases). Germline V gene data show CDR1 as SNHLY and CDR2 as FYNNEI. The CDR3 has 13 residues. The V gene lost 4 bases and the J gene lost 5 bases, with 11 bases spanning the gap. The CDR3 protein is CASSGGSGETQYF. The CDR3 nucleotides are TGTGCCAGCAGTGGCGGGTCTGGGGAGACCCAGTACTTC.

The rearrangement uses TRBV28 and TRBJ2-1, with 7 bases fitting TRBD2. The length of the CDR3 is 16 residues. Germline CDR1 and CDR2: MDHEN and SYDVKM. V was pared by 0 bases and J by 8 bases, with 10 bases of the junction left unmatched. The CDR3 bases are TGTGCCAGCAGTTTATGGGCGGGAGAGGGTAGGGATGAGCAGTTCTTC. Its protein is CASSLWAGEGRDEQFF.

V usage is TRBV5-1 and J usage is TRBJ1-4, with 10 bases aligning to TRBD1. Unmatched junction bases numbered 0, after V lost 0 bases and J lost 7 bases. The CDR3 has 14 amino acids. CDR1 and CDR2 (germline): SGHRS, YFSETQ. CDR3 loop: CASSLGQGAEKLFF. The CDR3 DNA sequence: TGCGCCAGCAGCTTGGGACAGGGGGCTGAAAAACTGTTTTTT. The variable domain in full, completed from reference TRBV5-1 and TRBJ1-4, reads KAGVTQTPRYLIKTRGQQVTLSCSPISGHRSVSWYQQTPGQGLQFLFEYFSETQRNKGNFPGRFSGRQFSNSRSEMNVSTLELGDSALYLCASSLGQGAEKLFFGSGTQLSVL.

This chain connects TRBV7-9 to TRBJ2-2; 8 bases match TRBD1. This CDR3 region has 16 residues. Germline lookup yields CDR1 SEHNR and CDR2 FQNEAQ (reference sequence). V was clipped by 5 bases and J by 4 bases; unmatched bases: 9. CDR3 nucleotide sequence: TGTGCCAGCAGCCTTCAGGGGGCAAAGGGCACCGGGGAGCTGTTTTTT. It specifies CASSLQGAKGTGELFF.

J is TRBJ1-3 and V is TRBV7-2; 9 bases line up with TRBD1. Per the germline V gene, CDR1 is SGHTA and CDR2 is FQGNSA. After removal of 4 bases from V and 4 bases from J, the junction contained 5 bases not matched to a gene. CDR3 length: 15 amino acids. CDR3 protein: CASSSGQGDGNTIYF. The CDR3 DNA reads as TGTGCCAGCAGCTCGGGACAGGGCGACGGAAACACCATATATTTT.

The chain employs TRBV7-9 and TRBJ1-4; 12 nucleotides match TRBD1. This CDR3 is built from 17 residues. Looked up from germline, CDR1 is SEHNR and CDR2 is FQNEAQ (reference sequence). The junction had 15 bases not matched to a gene; V was cut back by 6 bases and J by 10 bases. The CDR3 here is CASSTGTGGLFGGKLFF. The DNA for the CDR3 is TGTGCCAGCAGTACCGGGACAGGGGGCCTCTTTGGTGGAAAACTGTTTTTT.

The chain has TRBV28 and TRBJ2-2, with 9 bases aligning to TRBD2. The CDR3 sequence is 15 residues long. The V and J ends lost 3 bases and 9 bases, in that order; junction bases with no gene match: 8. Germline V gene data show CDR1 as MDHEN and CDR2 as SYDVKM. In DNA, the CDR3 is TGTGCCAGCAGTTTCCCCGGGACTAGCTTCAGGGAGCTGTTTTTT. It specifies CASSFPGTSFRELFF.

V is TRBV7-9 and J is TRBJ2-1; D remains unclear. The germline V gene encodes CDR1 SEHNR and CDR2 FQNEAQ (reference sequence). Trimming took off 5 bases at V and 4 bases at J, with 9 bases between the two ends. The CDR3 loop spans 13 amino acids. The chain's CDR3 is CASSRRRYNEQFF. For the CDR3, the DNA is TGTGCCAGCAGCCGAAGGCGGTACAATGAGCAGTTCTTC.

V usage is TRBV7-6 and J usage is TRBJ2-2, with 8 bases that match TRBD2. This CDR3 comprises 16 residues. Germline-derived CDR1 and CDR2 are SGHVS and FNYEAQ. Unmatched junction bases numbered 11, after V lost 7 bases and J lost 4 bases. Written as DNA, the CDR3 is TGTGCCAGCACCCCCTTAGCGGGAAGTTCCACCGGGGAGCTGTTTTTT. The encoded protein is CASTPLAGSSTGELFF.

The chain couples TRBV18 to TRBJ2-2; D is uncertain. This CDR3 is built from 14 residues. The germline gives CDR1 KGHSH, CDR2 LQKENI. Trimming stripped 0 bases from V and 5 bases from J, with 7 bases between. The chain's CDR3 is CASSPPSRTGELFF. DNA of the CDR3: TGTGCCAGCTCACCACCTTCTCGGACCGGGGAGCTGTTTTTT.

The rearrangement links TRBV12-3 or TRBV12-4 to TRBJ2-7, with 10 bases fitting TRBD1. V was clipped by 6 bases and J by 2 bases; unmatched bases: 1. The CDR3 totals 13 residues. The CDR3 reads CASRGTGAYEQYF. CDR3 bases: TGTGCCAGCAGGGGGACAGGGGCCTACGAGCAGTACTTC.

V usage is TRBV18 and J usage is TRBJ1-2, with D possibly TRBD1 on 6 matching bases. Trimming left V 3 bases short and J 7 bases short, with 21 bases between. CDR1 and CDR2 from the germline V gene are KGHSH and LQKENI. CDR3 length: 16 residues. CDR3 region: CASSPLKKTGVSGYTF. The CDR3 DNA reads as TGTGCCAGCTCACCGCTAAAAAAGACAGGCGTCTCTGGCTACACCTTC. Looking up the rest from reference TRBV18 and TRBJ1-2 gives the full variable domain: NAGVMQNPRHLVRRRGQEARLRCSPMKGHSHVYWYRQLPEEGLKFMVYLQKENIIDESGMPKERFSAEFPKEGPSILRIQQVVRGDSAAYFCASSPLKKTGVSGYTFGSGTRLTVV.

The chain carries TRBV6-2 or TRBV6-3 and TRBJ2-7, with no clear D. The CDR3 spans 12 residues. Trimming removed 6 bases from V and 0 bases from J, with 6 bases in between. Germline loops: CDR1 MNHEY, CDR2 SVGEGT. The chain's CDR3 is CASSAYSYEQYF. CDR3 nucleotide sequence: TGTGCCAGCAGCGCGTACTCCTACGAGCAGTACTTC.

The chain combines TRBV3-1 (or the pseudogene TRBV3-2) with TRBJ2-5; 10 bases align to TRBD2. J gave up 4 bases and V 3 bases, and 5 bases lay outside the gene matches. The CDR3 has 15 residues. Germline V gene data show CDR1 as LGHDT and CDR2 as YNNKEL (reference sequence). The CDR3 reads CASSQQRGGGETQYF. As DNA, the CDR3 is TGTGCCAGCAGCCAGCAGCGGGGGGGCGGAGAGACCCAGTACTTC.

The chain joins TRBV6-5 to TRBJ1-3; TRBD1 might be the D (5 bases). The germline CDR1 and CDR2 sequences are MNHEY and SVGAGI. The CDR3 totals 14 residues. Trimming took off 6 bases at V and 2 bases at J, with 11 bases between the two ends. The chain's CDR3 is CASRQGFTGNTIYF. The CDR3 region has the DNA TGTGCCAGCAGGCAGGGTTTTACTGGAAACACCATATATTTT.

This sequence joins TRBV9 and TRBJ2-1; perhaps TRBD2 as D (6 bases). The V end was cut by 0 bases, the J end by 4 bases, with 8 bases between. Germline CDR1 and CDR2: SGDLS and YYNGEE. This CDR3 has 14 amino acids. The CDR3 bases are TGTGCCAGCAGCGTAGACGGGAGTTACAATGAGCAGTTCTTC. Translating it yields CASSVDGSYNEQFF.

This chain joins TRBV9 and TRBJ2-1; a possible D gene is TRBD2 (5 bases). CDR1 SGDLS and CDR2 YYNGEE come from the germline V gene. The CDR3 contains 15 residues. Trimming cost V 6 bases and J 1 base, with 14 bases left between them. The CDR3 bases are TGTGCCAGCAACCCGGGGTTGAAATCCTACAATGAGCAGTTCTTC. It specifies CASNPGLKSYNEQFF.